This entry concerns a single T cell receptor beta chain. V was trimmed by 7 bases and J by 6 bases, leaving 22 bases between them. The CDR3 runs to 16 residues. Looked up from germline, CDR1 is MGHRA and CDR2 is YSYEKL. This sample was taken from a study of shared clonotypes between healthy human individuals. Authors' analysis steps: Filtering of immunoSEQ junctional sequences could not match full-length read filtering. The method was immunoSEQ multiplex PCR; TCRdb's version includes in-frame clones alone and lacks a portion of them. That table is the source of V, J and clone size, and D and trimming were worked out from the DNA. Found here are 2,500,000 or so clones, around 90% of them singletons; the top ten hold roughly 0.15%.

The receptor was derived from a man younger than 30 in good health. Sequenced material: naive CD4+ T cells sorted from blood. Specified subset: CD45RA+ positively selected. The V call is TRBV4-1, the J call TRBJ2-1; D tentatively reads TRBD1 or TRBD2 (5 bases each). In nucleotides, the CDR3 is TGCGCCAGCAATCACCCCTCGGGGCTAGCATTCAATGAGCAGTTCTTC. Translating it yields CASNHPSGLAFNEQFF.